This paragraph covers one T cell receptor (beta chain) sequence. No antigen is known for it. PCR used 60 Vbeta primers and 13 Jbeta primers. The method was immunoSEQ multiplex PCR; TCRdb's version includes in-frame clones alone and lacks a portion of them. Among approximately 190,000 clones listed, under 90% were seen once. This record belongs to a study of cytomegalovirus exposure and HLA in healthy donors. On the study more broadly: Researchers previously reported finding more than 100 million unique TCR beta sequences from 170 million or so T cells. Unique TCRs numbering some 93 million, obtained from HLA-typed donors, made up an early data release. Overall study results and limits: CMV serostatus was the only recorded immune exposure for donors.

The V gene end was trimmed by 0 bases and the J gene end by 0 bases; junction bases not matched to a gene: 12. CDR3 length: 20 residues. Germline lookup yields CDR1 LGHNA and CDR2 YNFKEQ. This chain connects TRBV4-2 to TRBJ2-1, with 9 bases that match TRBD2. This sequence originates from a boy aged 2 to 10 in good health and CMV-seronegative. The specimen was PBMCs. The CDR3 spells CASSQDNELAGPLSYNEQFF. In nucleotides, the CDR3 is TGTGCCAGCAGCCAAGATAACGAGCTAGCGGGGCCCCTCTCCTACAATGAGCAGTTCTTC.